One sample yielded the 14 T cell receptor beta chains listed below, sequenced in a study of blood T cell repertoires in COVID-19. The assay was immunoSEQ multiplex PCR, and TCRdb's table has in-frame clones only and misses some. The sample gives 200,000 to 250,000 clones, 75% to 90% of which show up once; 2.2% is in the top ten. Sequenced material: peripheral blood. These receptor sequences come from a man aged 30-40 years who had recovered from COVID-19.

The rearrangement joins TRBV5-8 to TRBJ1-5; D is possibly TRBD1 (5 bases). This CDR3 spans 15 amino acids. Germline loops: CDR1 SGHTS, CDR2 YDEGEE. Trimming removed 4 bases from V and 5 bases from J, with 16 bases in between. CDR3 in DNA: TGTGCCAGCAGCATAGGCAACTGGGGGGATCAGCCCCAGCATTTT. This encodes CASSIGNWGDQPQHF.

V is TRBV6-2 or TRBV6-3 and J is TRBJ2-7; possible D gene TRBD1, 6 bases. V was cut by 6 bases and J by 7 bases, with 13 bases left in between. CDR3 size: 12 residues. Germline V gives CDR1 MNHEY, CDR2 SVGEGT. The chain's CDR3 is CASSRIDREQYF. The DNA for the CDR3 is TGTGCCAGCAGCCGAATCGACAGGGAGCAGTACTTC.

This clone showed up just once. This sequence joins TRBV4-3 and TRBJ1-1; D is unresolved. V lost 4 bases and J lost 4, with 13 bases in between. The V gene's germline CDR1 is LGHNA and CDR2 YSLEER. The CDR3 is 14 amino acids. The CDR3 protein is CASSLAGVGTEAFF. For the CDR3, the DNA is TGCGCCAGCAGCCTGGCGGGAGTCGGCACTGAAGCTTTCTTT.

CDR3 loop: CASSVRLAGADTQYF. CDR3 in DNA: TGTGCCAGCAGCGTCCGACTAGCGGGAGCAGATACGCAGTATTTT. The chain uses TRBV9 and TRBJ2-3; 12 nucleotides align to TRBD2. CDR1 SGDLS and CDR2 YYNGEE come from the germline V gene. The CDR3 spans 15 residues. J lost 4 bases, V lost 2 bases, and 2 bases had no gene match.

V and J are TRBV4-3 and TRBJ1-2, with a weak D call TRBD1 (6 bases). The CDR3 length is 14 residues. Germline lookup yields CDR1 LGHNA and CDR2 YSLEER. V lost 4 bases and J 8 bases, leaving 17 bases between the germline ends. CDR3 sequence reads: CASSLTRGTNGYTF. DNA for the CDR3: TGCGCCAGCAGCCTGACGAGAGGGACAAACGGCTACACCTTC.

This rearrangement joins TRBV18 to TRBJ1-1, with 8 bases lining up with TRBD1. CDR1 is KGHSH and CDR2 is LQKENI in the germline V gene. The CDR3 loop spans 12 amino acids. The trim removed 1 base at V and 8 bases at J, leaving 0 bases unmatched. The CDR3 nucleotides are TGTGCCAGCTCACCACGGACAGGGGAAGCTTTCTTT. This translates into CASSPRTGEAFF.

The chain employs TRBV28 and TRBJ1-1; 9 nucleotides match TRBD1. J was trimmed by 5 bases and V by 7 bases; bases with no gene match: 8. This CDR3 is built from 14 residues. The V gene's germline CDR1 is MDHEN and CDR2 SYDVKM. The CDR3: CASTLGTGRTEAFF. CDR3 nucleotide sequence: TGTGCCAGCACCCTCGGGACAGGGAGGACTGAAGCTTTCTTT.

The chain employs TRBV5-5 and TRBJ2-7; D call uncertain. Germline lookup yields CDR1 SGHKS and CDR2 YYEKEE (reference sequence). Trimming cost V 6 bases and J 2 bases, with 15 bases left between them. There are 14 residues in the CDR3. The CDR3 DNA follows: TGTGCCAGCAATTCAGGCGCACCGCCCTACGAGCAGTACTTC. This encodes CASNSGAPPYEQYF.

The rearrangement links TRBV13 to TRBJ1-4; 8 bases are shared with TRBD1. Germline CDR1 reads PRHDT; CDR2 reads FYEKMQ (reference sequence). The CDR3 is 15 amino acids. V shed 4 bases, J shed 3 bases, and the junction held 4 bases outside the gene matches. CDR3 sequence (DNA): TGTGCCAGCAGCTCCCGGGACAGGCCTAATGAAAAACTGTTTTTT. Its protein product is CASSSRDRPNEKLFF.

This chain joins TRBV4-3 and TRBJ2-1; the match to TRBD2 covers 7 bases. The CDR3 consists of 13 residues. With V trimmed by 1 base and J by 8 bases, 2 bases remained unmatched. CDR1 is LGHNA, CDR2 YSLEER, per germline. The CDR3 loop reads CASSQVGGYEQFF. The DNA for the CDR3 is TGCGCCAGCAGCCAAGTCGGGGGGTATGAGCAGTTCTTC.

The chain employs TRBV11-1 and TRBJ1-1; 8 nucleotides line up with TRBD1. Germline loops: CDR1 SGHAT, CDR2 FQDESV (reference sequence). The CDR3 is made up of 16 amino acids. Losses at the gene ends were 5 bases for V and 4 bases for J; bases not matched to a gene: 12. In nucleotides, the CDR3 is TGTGCCAGCAGCGATAATCCGACAGGGGTGGGCACTGAAGCTTTCTTT. Its protein product is CASSDNPTGVGTEAFF.

V usage is TRBV6-5 and J usage is TRBJ1-1, with TRBD1 matching 11 bases. CDR1 is MNHEY and CDR2 is SVGAGI in the germline V gene. J was trimmed by 4 bases and V by 2 bases; bases with no gene match: 3. The CDR3 contains 15 residues. CDR3 sequence (DNA): TGTGCCAGCAGTTACGGGACAGGGGGAACCACTGAAGCTTTCTTT. Residues: CASSYGTGGTTEAFF.

The chain is built from TRBV19 and TRBJ2-1; 13 nucleotides agree with TRBD2. Germline V CDR1 and CDR2: LNHDA, SQIVND (reference sequence). V shed 9 bases, J shed 7 bases, and the junction held 9 bases outside the gene matches. The CDR3 is made up of 15 amino acids. The CDR3: CASAPTSGGANEQFF. For the CDR3, the DNA is TGTGCCAGCGCGCCTACTAGCGGGGGGGCGAATGAGCAGTTCTTC.

This chain connects TRBV2 to TRBJ2-3, with 14 bases that match TRBD2. Germline V CDR1 and CDR2: SNHLY, FYNNEI. The CDR3 has 23 amino acids. V trimming: 2 bases; J trimming: 4 bases; junction bases outside the gene matches: 23. CDR3: CASSEPTYPRPVTSGGAPDTQYF. The CDR3 region has the DNA TGTGCCAGCAGTGAACCTACTTACCCCCGGCCCGTGACTAGCGGGGGGGCCCCAGATACGCAGTATTTT. Full variable domain (outside the CDR3, taken from reference TRBV2 and TRBJ2-3): EPEVTQTPSHQVTQMGQEVILRCVPISNHLYFYWYRQILGQKVEFLVSFYNNEISEKSEIFDDQFSVERPDGSNFTLKIRSTKLEDSAMYFCASSEPTYPRPVTSGGAPDTQYFGPGTRLTVL.